The sample holds many counts of the clone carrying this TCR beta chain. Antigen unknown. Using RNA transcripts as the source, TCR beta CDR3 regions were amplified. HTBI primers were the set used in a first-round RT-PCR of the TCR CDR3. TCRdb processed the multiplex PCR reads anew with MiXCR; each CDR3 protein has one entry. The data contain 550,000 to 700,000 distinct CDR3 sequences, under 60% of them singletons. The sample belongs to a study of T cells in Graves' hyperthyroidism and ophthalmopathy. Study findings and constraints: Ophthalmopathy prediction by the model preceded onset by a median about 6.5 months. Blood shared most expanded thyroid clonotypes above 0.001.

Trimming left V 0 bases short and J 10 bases short, with 12 bases between. Germline lookup yields CDR1 SEHNR and CDR2 FQNEAQ (reference sequence). The CDR3 totals 13 residues. This chain links TRBV7-9 with TRBJ2-5; perhaps TRBD1 as D (6 bases). Material: peripheral blood or thyroid tissue (not recorded which). The origin of this receptor is an adult woman with Graves' disease, either hyperthyroidism or ophthalmopathy (not recorded which). As DNA, the CDR3 is TGTGCCAGCAGCTTAGCTGGGGCAGGGGACCAGTACTTC. It yields the protein CASSLAGAGDQYF.